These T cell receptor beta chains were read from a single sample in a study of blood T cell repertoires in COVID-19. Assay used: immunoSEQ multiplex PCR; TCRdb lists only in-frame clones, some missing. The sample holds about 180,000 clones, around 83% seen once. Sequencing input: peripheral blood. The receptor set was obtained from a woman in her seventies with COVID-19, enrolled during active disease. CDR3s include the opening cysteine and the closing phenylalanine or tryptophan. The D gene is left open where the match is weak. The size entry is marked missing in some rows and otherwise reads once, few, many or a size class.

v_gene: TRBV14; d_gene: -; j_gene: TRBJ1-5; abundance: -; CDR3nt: TGTGCCAGCAGCCAGACAGCTGGACAGAGCAATCAGCCCCAGCATTTT; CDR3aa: CASSQTAGQSNQPQHF
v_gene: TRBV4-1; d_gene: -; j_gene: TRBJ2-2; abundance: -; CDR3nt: TGCGCCAGCAGCCAAGGGAGGGGTCACACCGGGGAGCTGTTTTTT; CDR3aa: CASSQGRGHTGELFF
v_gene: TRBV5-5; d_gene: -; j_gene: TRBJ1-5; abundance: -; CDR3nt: TGTGCCAGCAGCTCCCAGGGTGGGCATCAGCCCCAGCATTTT; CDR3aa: CASSSQGGHQPQHF
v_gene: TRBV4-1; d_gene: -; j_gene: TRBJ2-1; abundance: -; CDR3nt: TGCGCCAGCAGCCAAGAAAGAAGTGGCGGGAATCTTCGTGAGCAGTTCTTC; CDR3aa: CASSQERSGGNLREQFF
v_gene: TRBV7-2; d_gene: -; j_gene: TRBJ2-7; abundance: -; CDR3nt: TGTGCCAGCAGCTCCCGGGACACCCCCTACGAGCAGTACTTC; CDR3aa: CASSSRDTPYEQYF
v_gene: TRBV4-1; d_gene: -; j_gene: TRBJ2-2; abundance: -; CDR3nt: TGCGCCAGCAGCCAAGGAAGTTCGCCGGACACCGGGGAGCTGTTTTTT; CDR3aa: CASSQGSSPDTGELFF
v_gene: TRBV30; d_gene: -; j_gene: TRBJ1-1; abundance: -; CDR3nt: TGTGCCTGGAGCGTCAGGGGATCTGAAGCTTTCTTT; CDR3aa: CAWSVRGSEAFF
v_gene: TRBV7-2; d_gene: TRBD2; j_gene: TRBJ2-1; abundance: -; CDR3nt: TGTGCCAGCAGCCTAATGGGACTAGCGGGGGTGGATGAGCAGTTCTTC; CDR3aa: CASSLMGLAGVDEQFF
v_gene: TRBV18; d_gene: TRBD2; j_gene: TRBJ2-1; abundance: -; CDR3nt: TGTGCCAGCTCACCTGGACTAGCGGGAGGGAATGAGCAGTTCTTC; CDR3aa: CASSPGLAGGNEQFF
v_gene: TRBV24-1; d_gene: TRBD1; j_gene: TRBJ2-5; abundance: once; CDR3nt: TGTGCCACCAGTGACCGCCGTGGACAGGGGAGGGAGACCCAGTACTTC; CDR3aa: CATSDRRGQGRETQYF
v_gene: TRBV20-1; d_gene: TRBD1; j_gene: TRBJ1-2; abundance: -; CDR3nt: TGCAGTGCTAGTCGAGGGGGCGGCAACTATGGCTACACCTTC; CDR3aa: CSASRGGGNYGYTF
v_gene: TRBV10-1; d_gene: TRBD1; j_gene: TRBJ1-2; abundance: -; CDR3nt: TGCGCCAGCAGCGCCGACAGGGCGTATGGCTACACCTTC; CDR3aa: CASSADRAYGYTF
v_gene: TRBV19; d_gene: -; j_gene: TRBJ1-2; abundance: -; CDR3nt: TGTGCCAGTAGTATACGGACGGGGGATGTTGGCTACACCTTC; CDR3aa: CASSIRTGDVGYTF
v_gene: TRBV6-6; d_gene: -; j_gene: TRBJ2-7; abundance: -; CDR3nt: TGTGCCAGCAGTCGACAGTACGTTACTCTTGAGCGGGCCCGGGCCGGCTCCTACGAGCAGTACTTC; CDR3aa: CASSRQYVTLERARAGSYEQYF
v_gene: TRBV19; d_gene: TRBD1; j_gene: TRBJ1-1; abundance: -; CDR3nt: TGTGCCAGTAGTAGGGACAGGGGGCTGATAAACACTGAAGCTTTCTTT; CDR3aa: CASSRDRGLINTEAFF
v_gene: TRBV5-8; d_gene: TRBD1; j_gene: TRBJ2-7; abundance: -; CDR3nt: TGTGCCAGCAGCTTGACCGGGACAGGGGTCCCCTACGAGCAGTACTTC; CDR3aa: CASSLTGTGVPYEQYF
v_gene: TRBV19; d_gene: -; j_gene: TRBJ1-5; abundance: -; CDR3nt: TGTGCCAGTAAGACCAGGGGTCATCAGCCCCAGCATTTT; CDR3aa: CASKTRGHQPQHF
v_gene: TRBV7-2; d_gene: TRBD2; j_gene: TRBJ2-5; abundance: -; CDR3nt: TGTGCCAGCAGCGATGGACTAGTCCACCAAGAGACCCAGTACTTC; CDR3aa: CASSDGLVHQETQYF
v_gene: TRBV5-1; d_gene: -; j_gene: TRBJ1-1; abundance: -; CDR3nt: TGCGCCAGCAGCTTACAGGGCACTGAAGCTTTCTTT; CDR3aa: CASSLQGTEAFF
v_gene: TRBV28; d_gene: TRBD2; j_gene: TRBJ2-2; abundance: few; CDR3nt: TGTGCCAGCAGTTTCTCCGGACTAGCCATGAACACCGGGGAGCTGTTTTTT; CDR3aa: CASSFSGLAMNTGELFF
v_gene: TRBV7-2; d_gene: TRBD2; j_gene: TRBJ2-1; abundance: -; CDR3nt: TGTGCCAGCAGCTTAGGGTGGGGGGGTTACAATGAGCAGTTCTTC; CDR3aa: CASSLGWGGYNEQFF
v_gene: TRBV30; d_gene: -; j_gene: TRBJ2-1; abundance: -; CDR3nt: TGTGCCTGGAGTACACCAGGGGATCGGCAGTTCTTC; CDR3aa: CAWSTPGDRQFF
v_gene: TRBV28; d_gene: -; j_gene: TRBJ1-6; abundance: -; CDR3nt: TGTGCCAGCAGTTTAGTTGTTGGTGTGGGAGGGGGACCTTATAATTCACCCCTCCACTTT; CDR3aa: CASSLVVGVGGGPYNSPLHF
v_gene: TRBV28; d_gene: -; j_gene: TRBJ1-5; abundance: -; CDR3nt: TGTGCCAGCAGACAAACAGCTCCCAATCAGCCCCAGCATTTT; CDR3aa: CASRQTAPNQPQHF
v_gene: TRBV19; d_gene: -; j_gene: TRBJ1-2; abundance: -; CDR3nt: TGTGCCAGTAGCACCGACTTCGGATCCTACACCTTC; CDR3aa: CASSTDFGSYTF
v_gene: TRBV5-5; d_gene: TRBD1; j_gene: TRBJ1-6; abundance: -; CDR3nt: TGTGCCAGCAGCCGTCAGACAGGGGGATGGTCACCCCTCCACTTT; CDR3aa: CASSRQTGGWSPLHF
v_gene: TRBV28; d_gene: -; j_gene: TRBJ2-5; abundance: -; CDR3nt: TGTGCCAGCAGTTTCCCGGCGGCTAGCGCAGAGACCCAGTACTTC; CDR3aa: CASSFPAASAETQYF
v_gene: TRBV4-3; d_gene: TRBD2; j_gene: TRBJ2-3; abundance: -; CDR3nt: TGCGCCAGCAGCCAAGGGGGACTAGCGGCCCTCATCACAGATACGCAGTATTTT; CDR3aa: CASSQGGLAALITDTQYF
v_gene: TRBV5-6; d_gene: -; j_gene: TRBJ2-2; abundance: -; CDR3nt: TGTGCCAGCAGCTCCATCCGGGCTAGCTACACCGGGGAGCTGTTTTTT; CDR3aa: CASSSIRASYTGELFF
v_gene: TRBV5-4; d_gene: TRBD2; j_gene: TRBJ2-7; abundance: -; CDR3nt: TGTGCCAGCACCCCCGGCCTAGCGGGAGGTCCCTACGAGCAGTACTTC; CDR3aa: CASTPGLAGGPYEQYF
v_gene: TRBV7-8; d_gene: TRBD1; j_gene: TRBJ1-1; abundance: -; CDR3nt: TGTGCCAGCAGCTTAGGGGGACAGATCACTGAAGCTTTCTTT; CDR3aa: CASSLGGQITEAFF
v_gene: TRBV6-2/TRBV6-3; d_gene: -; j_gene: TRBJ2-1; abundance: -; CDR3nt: TGTGCCAGCAGTTACCGGGAACCTAACTACAATGAGCAGTTCTTC; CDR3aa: CASSYREPNYNEQFF
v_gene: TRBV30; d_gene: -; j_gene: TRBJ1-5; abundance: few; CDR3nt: TGTGCCTGGAGCGACACCAGGGAGGGTCAGCCCCAGCATTTT; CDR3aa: CAWSDTREGQPQHF
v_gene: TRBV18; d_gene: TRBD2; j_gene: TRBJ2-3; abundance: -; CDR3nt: TGTGCCAGCTCACCTCCCATCCGACTAGCGGGATTTGCAGATACGCAGTATTTT; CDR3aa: CASSPPIRLAGFADTQYF
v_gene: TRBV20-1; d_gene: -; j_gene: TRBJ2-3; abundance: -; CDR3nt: TGCAGTGCTTCGAGCACAGATACGCAGTATTTT; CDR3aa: CSASSTDTQYF
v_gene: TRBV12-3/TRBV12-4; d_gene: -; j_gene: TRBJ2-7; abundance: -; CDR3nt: TGTGCCAGCAGTCCCAAGGGACTTGAGCAGTACTTC; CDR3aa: CASSPKGLEQYF
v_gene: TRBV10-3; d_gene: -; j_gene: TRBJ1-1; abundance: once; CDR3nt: TGTGCCATCAGTGAGTCGACTCGAGGGGGGGTCACTGAAGCTTTCTTT; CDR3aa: CAISESTRGGVTEAFF
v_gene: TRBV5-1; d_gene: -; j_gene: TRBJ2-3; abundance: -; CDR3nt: TGCGCCAGCAGCTTATACATCGGGGGATCTAGCACAGATACGCAGTATTTT; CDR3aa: CASSLYIGGSSTDTQYF
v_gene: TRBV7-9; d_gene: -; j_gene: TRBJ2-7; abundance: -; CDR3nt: TGTGCCAGCAGCAGAACACCTTACGAGCAGTACTTC; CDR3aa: CASSRTPYEQYF